The 2 T cell receptor beta chains below were found in one sample sequenced in a study of T cells expressing NK-cell markers (TCRdb year 2020). The library was built by means of 5' RACE. The instrument given in TCRdb is Illumina HiSeq 2000. TCRdb reprocessed the reads and assigns one entry to each CDR3 protein sequence, leaving out DNA. The sample's table covers 550,000 or so distinct CDR3 sequences. 3% to 4.5% of the sample is in the top ten clones. Sequencing was carried out using blood T cells: a sorted CD56 or NKG2C T cell subset, CD4+ or CD8+ T cells, or bulk PBMC T cells (not recorded which). The receptor source for this set is a man between 18 and 35 years old in good health. Donor details come from another sample of the same person, matched by shared clones.

Here the CDR3 reads CASRDRDTDTQYF. The chain recombines TRBV6-1 with TRBJ2-3; TCRdb outputs TRBD1, but without DNA this stays unchecked. CDR1 MNHNS and CDR2 SASEGT come from the germline V gene. The CDR3 runs 13 residues.

This chain connects TRBV18 to TRBJ1-1; the TCRdb D gene call, TRBD1, has no DNA to confirm it. Germline V gene sequence: CDR1 KGHSH, CDR2 LQKENI. The CDR3 is 13 amino acids. The CDR3 is CASSPGTEPEAFF.